This T cell receptor beta chain is from a study of blood T cells in healthy people across ages. The length of the CDR3 is 18 residues. The V gene's germline CDR1 is SEHNR and CDR2 FQNEAQ (reference sequence). V was pared by 3 bases and J by 2 bases, with 22 bases between. Isolated PBMCs totaled at least 7 million in each sample. A J-beta primer mix and a sample-barcoded 5' primer were used in a second PCR of roughly 6 to 12 cycles. MiXCR was run by TCRdb on the 5' RACE reads, yielding one entry per CDR3 protein. The sample shows around 970,000 distinct CDR3 sequences, 51% of them seen only once. V and J are TRBV7-9 and TRBJ2-5; perhaps TRBD2 as D (6 bases). This TCR came from a woman aged 60-75 years in good health. The specimen was blood. The CDR3 DNA follows: TGTGCCAGCAGCTTGCGTTCGGGCTGGACTAATAGTCAAGAGACCCAGTACTTC. This encodes CASSLRSGWTNSQETQYF.